The sequence of this T cell receptor (beta chain) was determined in a study of OX40 agonist ivuxolimab in advanced cancers. Patients were ineligible given autoimmune disease history or systemic immunosuppression. Between the trimmed V and J ends, which lost 2 bases and 2 bases, there was a span of 11 bases. Germline CDR1 reads SGHTA; CDR2 reads FQGTGA. The CDR3 spans 15 residues. Measured with immunoSEQ multiplex PCR; TCRdb has only the in-frame clones, and not every one. The data show roughly 70,000 clones, approximately 78% seen once. The sequencing used CD4+ or CD8+ T cells sorted from blood, collected in a trial of the OX40 agonist ivuxolimab. The TCR was taken from an adult with an advanced solid tumor such as melanoma, head and neck, liver or kidney cancer. The genes are TRBV7-3 and TRBJ2-3, with D perhaps matching TRBD2 (5 bases). This chain's CDR3 is CASSLSAVATDTQYF. CDR3 in DNA: TGTGCCAGCAGCTTATCAGCGGTAGCCACAGATACGCAGTATTTT.